The rows below give T cell receptor beta chains drawn from one sample of a study of blood T cell repertoires in COVID-19. The assay was immunoSEQ multiplex PCR, and TCRdb's table has in-frame clones only and misses some. The sample holds about 170,000 clones; approximately 89% are singletons and the top ten take approximately 0.8%. What was sequenced was PBMCs or T cells enriched from blood (not recorded which). These receptors all come from a woman younger than 30 who had recovered from COVID-19. Both conserved end residues are part of each CDR3. A D gene is named only where the DNA matches it firmly. The size field is filled for only some rows; it gives once, few, many or a size class.

clone_size	d_call	v_call	j_call	cdr3_aa	cdr3_nt
NA	TRBD2	TRBV5-1	TRBJ2-7	CASSDRGAGSSYEQYF	TGCGCCAGCAGCGATAGGGGAGCGGGGAGCTCCTACGAGCAGTACTTC
NA	TRBD2	TRBV29-1	TRBJ2-5	CSVPSGRETQYF	TGCAGCGTTCCGAGCGGGAGAGAGACCCAGTACTTC
NA	NA	TRBV6-5	TRBJ1-2	CASSRTGRSAYGYTF	TGTGCCAGCAGTAGAACCGGGAGGTCGGCCTATGGCTACACCTTC
NA	TRBD1	TRBV6-5	TRBJ1-6	CASSYYQGAGSPLHF	TGTGCCAGCAGTTATTATCAGGGGGCAGGGTCACCCCTCCACTTT
NA	TRBD2	TRBV5-1	TRBJ2-1	CASSLGAGPWDEQFF	TGCGCCAGCAGCTTGGGAGCGGGACCTTGGGATGAGCAGTTCTTC
NA	NA	TRBV30	TRBJ1-2	CAWSVHSGGDGYTF	TGTGCCTGGAGTGTACACTCGGGGGGCGATGGCTACACCTTC
NA	NA	TRBV6-1	TRBJ2-7	CASSDGIRPYEQYF	TGTGCCAGCAGTGACGGGATCCGGCCCTACGAGCAGTACTTC
once	NA	TRBV20-1	TRBJ2-7	CSASLEGAGPYEQYF	TGCAGTGCTAGTCTCGAGGGGGCGGGGCCCTACGAGCAGTACTTC
NA	NA	TRBV7-9	TRBJ2-5	CASSPGIGVASETQYF	TGTGCCAGCAGCCCGGGGATTGGGGTAGCGTCGGAGACCCAGTACTTC
NA	TRBD2	TRBV5-1	TRBJ2-3	CASSWSGLAGTDTQYF	TGCGCCAGCAGCTGGTCGGGACTAGCGGGAACAGATACGCAGTATTTT
NA	NA	TRBV9	TRBJ2-2	CASSVVAGELFF	TGTGCCAGCAGCGTAGTAGCCGGGGAGCTGTTTTTT
once	TRBD1	TRBV4-3	TRBJ1-1	CASSQVDRGGTEAFF	TGCGCCAGCAGCCAAGTAGACAGGGGGGGTACTGAAGCTTTCTTT
NA	NA	TRBV4-3	TRBJ2-1	CASSQVFSGSYNEQFF	TGCGCCAGCAGCCAAGTCTTTAGCGGCAGCTACAATGAGCAGTTCTTC
NA	NA	TRBV5-1	TRBJ1-4	CASSLAGANEKLFF	TGCGCCAGCAGCTTGGCGGGGGCTAATGAAAAACTGTTTTTT
NA	TRBD1	TRBV6-5	TRBJ2-7	CASSQGVEQYF	TGTGCCAGCAGTCAGGGGGTGGAGCAGTACTTC
NA	TRBD2	TRBV28	TRBJ2-1	CASTGLAGSNDEQFF	TGTGCCAGCACCGGGCTAGCGGGAAGTAACGATGAGCAGTTCTTC
NA	TRBD2	TRBV7-2	TRBJ2-3	CASSPGLAGPPTDTQYF	TGTGCCAGCAGCCCCGGACTAGCGGGCCCCCCCACAGATACGCAGTATTTT
once	NA	TRBV4-1	TRBJ1-4	CASSQEKLQLPNEKLFF	TGCGCCAGCAGCCAAGAGAAGCTCCAACTACCTAATGAAAAACTGTTTTTT
few	NA	TRBV4-1	TRBJ1-1	CASSQVRPPGTEAFF	TGCGCCAGCAGCCAAGTTAGGCCCCCAGGGACTGAAGCTTTCTTT
NA	TRBD2	TRBV4-1	TRBJ2-1	CASSQETSGTGSNEQFF	TGCGCCAGCAGCCAAGAAACTAGCGGGACTGGATCCAATGAGCAGTTCTTC
few	TRBD2	TRBV18	TRBJ2-5	CASSPGGGRWETQYF	TGTGCCAGCTCACCAGGCGGGGGGCGCTGGGAGACCCAGTACTTC
NA	TRBD2	TRBV5-5	TRBJ2-5	CASSLGLAGLGETQYF	TGTGCCAGCAGCTTAGGACTAGCGGGATTGGGAGAGACCCAGTACTTC
once	NA	TRBV2	TRBJ1-5	CASCWGGMEQHF	TGTGCCAGCTGCTGGGGAGGGATGGAACAGCATTTT
NA	TRBD2	TRBV3-1/TRBV3-2	TRBJ2-7	CASSHSLGLASKQYF	TGTGCCAGCAGCCATAGTCTCGGACTAGCGAGTAAGCAGTACTTC
NA	NA	TRBV12-5	TRBJ2-1	CASGLGVGYNEQFF	TGTGCTAGTGGTTTAGGGGTCGGGTACAATGAGCAGTTCTTC
NA	TRBD1	TRBV18	TRBJ2-7	CASSPLHETGFSEQYF	TGTGCCAGCTCACCACTTCACGAGACAGGGTTCTCCGAGCAGTACTTC
NA	NA	TRBV10-1	TRBJ2-3	CASSYTDTQYF	TGCGCCAGCAGCTATACAGATACGCAGTATTTT
NA	TRBD2	TRBV6-4	TRBJ2-7	CASSSGTSGISEQYF	TGTGCCAGCAGTTCCGGGACTAGCGGGATAAGTGAGCAGTACTTC
NA	TRBD1	TRBV7-9	TRBJ1-6	CASSLVGQGESPLHF	TGTGCCAGCAGCTTAGTAGGGCAGGGGGAATCACCCCTCCACTTT
once	NA	TRBV28	TRBJ1-6	CATTTGWSPLHF	TGTGCCACCACCACGGGGTGGTCACCCCTCCACTTT
NA	TRBD2	TRBV7-2	TRBJ2-1	CASSLGTSGTYNEQFF	TGTGCCAGCAGCTTAGGGACTAGCGGAACATACAATGAGCAGTTCTTC
NA	TRBD1	TRBV19	TRBJ2-5	CASRDRGQETQYF	TGTGCCAGTAGGGACAGGGGACAAGAGACCCAGTACTTC
NA	TRBD1	TRBV5-4	TRBJ2-5	CASSGGQGFQETQYF	TGTGCCAGCAGCGGGGGACAGGGATTCCAAGAGACCCAGTACTTC
NA	NA	TRBV19	TRBJ2-1	CASSQHRTIRGNEQFF	TGTGCCAGTAGTCAACATCGGACTATCCGGGGAAATGAGCAGTTCTTC
NA	TRBD1	TRBV5-1	TRBJ2-1	CASRDRYNEQFF	TGCGCCAGCCGGGACAGGTACAATGAGCAGTTCTTC